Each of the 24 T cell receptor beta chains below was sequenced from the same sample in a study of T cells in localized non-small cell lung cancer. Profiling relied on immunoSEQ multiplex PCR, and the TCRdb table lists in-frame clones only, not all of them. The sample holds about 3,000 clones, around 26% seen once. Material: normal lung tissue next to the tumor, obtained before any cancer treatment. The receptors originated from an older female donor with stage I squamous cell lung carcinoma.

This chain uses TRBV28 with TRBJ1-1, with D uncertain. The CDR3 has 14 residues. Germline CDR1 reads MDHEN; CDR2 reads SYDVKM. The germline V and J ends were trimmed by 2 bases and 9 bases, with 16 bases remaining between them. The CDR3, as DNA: TGTGCCAGCAGTTTAATGTCCCCCGGGGTCCAAGCTTTCTTT. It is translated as CASSLMSPGVQAFF.

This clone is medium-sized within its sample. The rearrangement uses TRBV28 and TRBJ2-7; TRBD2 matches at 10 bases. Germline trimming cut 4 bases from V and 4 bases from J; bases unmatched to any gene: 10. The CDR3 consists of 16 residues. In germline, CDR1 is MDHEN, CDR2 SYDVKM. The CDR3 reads CASSSPSSGSRYEQYF. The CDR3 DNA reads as TGTGCCAGCAGTTCTCCTTCTAGCGGGAGTCGGTACGAGCAGTACTTC. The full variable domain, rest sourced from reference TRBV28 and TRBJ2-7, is DVKVTQSSRYLVKRTGEKVFLECVQDMDHENMFWYRQDPGLGLRLIYFSYDVKMKEKGDIPEGYSVSREKKERFSLILESASTNQTSMYLCASSSPSSGSRYEQYFGPGTRLTVT.

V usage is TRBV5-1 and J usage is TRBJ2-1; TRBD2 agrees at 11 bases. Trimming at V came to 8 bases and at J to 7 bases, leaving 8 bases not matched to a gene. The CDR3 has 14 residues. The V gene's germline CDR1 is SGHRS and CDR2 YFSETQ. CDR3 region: CASYSGRAVNEQFF. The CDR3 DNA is TGCGCCAGTTATAGCGGGAGGGCCGTAAATGAGCAGTTCTTC.

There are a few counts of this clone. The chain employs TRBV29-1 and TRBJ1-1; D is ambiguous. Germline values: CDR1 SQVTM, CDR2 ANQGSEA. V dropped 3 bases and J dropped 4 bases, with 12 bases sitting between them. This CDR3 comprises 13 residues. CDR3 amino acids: CSVDAGAFTEAFF. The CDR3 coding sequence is TGCAGCGTTGATGCGGGTGCGTTCACTGAAGCTTTCTTT.

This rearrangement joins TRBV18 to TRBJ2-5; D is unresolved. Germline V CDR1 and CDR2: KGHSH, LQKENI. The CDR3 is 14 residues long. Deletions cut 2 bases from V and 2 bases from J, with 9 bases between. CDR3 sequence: CASSPVALQETQYF. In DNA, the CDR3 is TGTGCCAGCTCACCAGTGGCCCTACAAGAGACCCAGTACTTC.

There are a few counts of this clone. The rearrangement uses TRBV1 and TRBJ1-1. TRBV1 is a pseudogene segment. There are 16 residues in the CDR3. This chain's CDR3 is CASSHPSGGLDTEAFF. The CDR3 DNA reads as TGCGCCAGCAGCCATCCCTCCGGGGGGCTGGACACTGAAGCTTTCTTT.

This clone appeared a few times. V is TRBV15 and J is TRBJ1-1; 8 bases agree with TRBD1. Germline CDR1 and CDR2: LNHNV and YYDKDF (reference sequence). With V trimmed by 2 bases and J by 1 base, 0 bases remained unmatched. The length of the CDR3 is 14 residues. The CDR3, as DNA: TGTGCCACCAGCAGAACAGGGGGGAACACTGAAGCTTTCTTT. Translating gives CATSRTGGNTEAFF.

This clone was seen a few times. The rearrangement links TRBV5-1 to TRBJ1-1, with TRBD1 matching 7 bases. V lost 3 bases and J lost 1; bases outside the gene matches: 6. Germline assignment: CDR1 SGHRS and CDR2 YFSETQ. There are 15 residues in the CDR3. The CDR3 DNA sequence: TGCGCCAGCAGCTCGGGAGGGACAGCGAACACTGAAGCTTTCTTT. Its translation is CASSSGGTANTEAFF.

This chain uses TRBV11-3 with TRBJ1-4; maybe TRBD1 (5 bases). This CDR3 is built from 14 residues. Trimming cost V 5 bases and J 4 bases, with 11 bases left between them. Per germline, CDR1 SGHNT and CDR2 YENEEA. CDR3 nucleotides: TGTGCCAGCAGCCCCTGGGGCAGTAATGAAAAACTGTTTTTT. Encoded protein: CASSPWGSNEKLFF.

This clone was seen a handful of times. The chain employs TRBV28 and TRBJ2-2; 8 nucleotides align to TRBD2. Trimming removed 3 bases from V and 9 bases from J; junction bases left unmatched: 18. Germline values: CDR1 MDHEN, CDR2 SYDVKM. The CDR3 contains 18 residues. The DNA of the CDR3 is TGTGCCAGCAGTTTGTACCCCACCAGCGGGAGAGTCAGCAGGGAGCTGTTTTTT. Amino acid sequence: CASSLYPTSGRVSRELFF.

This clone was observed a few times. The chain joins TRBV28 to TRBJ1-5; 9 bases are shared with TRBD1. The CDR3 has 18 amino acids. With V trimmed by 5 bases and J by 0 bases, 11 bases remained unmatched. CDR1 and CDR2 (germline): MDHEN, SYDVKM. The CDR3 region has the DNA TGTGCCAGCAGTCCCTGGGGGGGGACAGGGTATAGCAATCAGCCCCAGCATTTT. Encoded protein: CASSPWGGTGYSNQPQHF. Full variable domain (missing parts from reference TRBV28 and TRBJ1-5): DVKVTQSSRYLVKRTGEKVFLECVQDMDHENMFWYRQDPGLGLRLIYFSYDVKMKEKGDIPEGYSVSREKKERFSLILESASTNQTSMYLCASSPWGGTGYSNQPQHFGDGTRLSIL.

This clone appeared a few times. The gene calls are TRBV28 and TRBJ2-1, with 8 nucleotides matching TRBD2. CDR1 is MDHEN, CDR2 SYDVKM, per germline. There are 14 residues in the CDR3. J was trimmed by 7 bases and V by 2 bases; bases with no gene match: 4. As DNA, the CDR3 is TGTGCCAGCAGTTTAGACAGCGGGAGTAATGAGCAGTTCTTC. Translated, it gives CASSLDSGSNEQFF.

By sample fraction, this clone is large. The CDR3 spells CASSQDPVATYANEQFF. Here the CDR3 DNA reads TGCGCCAGCAGCCAAGATCCTGTGGCTACATATGCCAATGAGCAGTTCTTC. The chain has TRBV4-1 and TRBJ2-1; D remains unclear. Germline lookup yields CDR1 MGHRA and CDR2 YSYEKL. The CDR3 has 17 amino acids. V dropped 0 bases and J dropped 6 bases, with 18 bases sitting between them.

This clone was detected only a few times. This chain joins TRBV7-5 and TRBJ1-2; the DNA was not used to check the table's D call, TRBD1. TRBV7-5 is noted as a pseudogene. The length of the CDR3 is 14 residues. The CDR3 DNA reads TGTGCCAGCAGCATAAGACAGGGAAACTATGGCTACACCTTC. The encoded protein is CASSIRQGNYGYTF.

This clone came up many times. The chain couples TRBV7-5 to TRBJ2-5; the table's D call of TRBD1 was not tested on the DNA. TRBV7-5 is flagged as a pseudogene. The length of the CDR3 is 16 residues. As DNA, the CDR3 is TGTGCCAGCAGCCAAGTTAGACAGGGGAGTTCAGAGACCCAGTACTTC. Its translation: CASSQVRQGSSETQYF.

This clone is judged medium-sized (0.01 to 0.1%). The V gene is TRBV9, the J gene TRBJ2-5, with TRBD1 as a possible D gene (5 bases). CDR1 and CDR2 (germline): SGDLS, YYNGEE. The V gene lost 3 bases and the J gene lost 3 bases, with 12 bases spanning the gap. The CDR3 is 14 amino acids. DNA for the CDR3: TGTGCCAGCAGCGGAAGACAGTGGGAAGAGACCCAGTACTTC. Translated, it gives CASSGRQWEETQYF.

Here the CDR3 reads CAWSVPWTGDEAFF. Here the CDR3 DNA reads TGTGCCTGGAGTGTACCCTGGACAGGGGATGAAGCTTTCTTT. The rearrangement uses TRBV30 and TRBJ1-1; 9 positions match TRBD1. Trimming took 0 bases from V and 7 from J; bases not matched to a gene: 6. Germline-derived CDR1 and CDR2 are GTSNPN and SVGIG (reference sequence). The CDR3 spans 14 residues.

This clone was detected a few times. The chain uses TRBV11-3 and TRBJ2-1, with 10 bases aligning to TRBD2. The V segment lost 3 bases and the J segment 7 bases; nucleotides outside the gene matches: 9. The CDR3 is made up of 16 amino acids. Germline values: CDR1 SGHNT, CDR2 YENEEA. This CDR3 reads CASSLALAGVINEQFF. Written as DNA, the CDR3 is TGTGCCAGCAGCTTGGCCCTAGCGGGAGTCATTAATGAGCAGTTCTTC.

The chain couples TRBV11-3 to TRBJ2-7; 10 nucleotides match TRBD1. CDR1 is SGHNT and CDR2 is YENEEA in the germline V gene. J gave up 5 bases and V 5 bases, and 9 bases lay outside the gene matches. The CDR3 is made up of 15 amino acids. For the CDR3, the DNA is TGTGCCAGCAGCCAAGTCGGACAGGGGGTCCACGAGCAGTACTTC. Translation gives CASSQVGQGVHEQYF.

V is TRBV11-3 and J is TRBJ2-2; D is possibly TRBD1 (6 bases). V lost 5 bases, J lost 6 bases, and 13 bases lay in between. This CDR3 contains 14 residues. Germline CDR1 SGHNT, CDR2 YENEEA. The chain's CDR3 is CASSPAGVPGELFF. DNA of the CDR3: TGTGCCAGCAGCCCGGCAGGGGTTCCCGGGGAGCTGTTTTTT.

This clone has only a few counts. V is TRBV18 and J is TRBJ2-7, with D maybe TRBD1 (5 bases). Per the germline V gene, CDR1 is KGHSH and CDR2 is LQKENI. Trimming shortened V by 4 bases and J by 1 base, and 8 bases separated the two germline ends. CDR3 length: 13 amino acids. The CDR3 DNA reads TGTGCCAGCTCACACACAGGATCCTACGAGCAGTACTTC. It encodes CASSHTGSYEQYF.

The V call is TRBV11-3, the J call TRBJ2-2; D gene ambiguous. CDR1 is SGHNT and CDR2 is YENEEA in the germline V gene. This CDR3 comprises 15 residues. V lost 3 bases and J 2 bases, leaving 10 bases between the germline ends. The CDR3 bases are TGTGCCAGCAGCTTTGATACTATTAACACCGGGGAGCTGTTTTTT. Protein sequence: CASSFDTINTGELFF.

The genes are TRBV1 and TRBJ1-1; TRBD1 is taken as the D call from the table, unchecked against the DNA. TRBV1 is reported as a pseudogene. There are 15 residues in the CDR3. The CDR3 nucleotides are TGCGCCAGCAGCCACCCGGACAGGCTTAGTACTGAAGCTTTCTTT. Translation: CASSHPDRLSTEAFF.

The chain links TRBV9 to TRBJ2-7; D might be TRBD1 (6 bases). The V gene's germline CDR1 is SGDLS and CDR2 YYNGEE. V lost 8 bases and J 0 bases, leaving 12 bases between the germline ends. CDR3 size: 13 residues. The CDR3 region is CASTPDSSYEQYF. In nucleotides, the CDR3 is TGTGCCAGTACCCCGGACAGCTCCTACGAGCAGTACTTC.